Sequencing of this TCR beta chain was carried out in a study of T cell responses to AZD1222 COVID-19 vaccine. Turning to this clone: Its target is unknown.

Clones were read by immunoSEQ multiplex PCR, and TCRdb kept only the in-frame ones, dropping some. The table shows tens of thousands of clones, with 86% occurring only once. Whole-study findings and limits: The breadth and depth of Spike-specific TCRs increased once two AZD1222 doses had been given. A mostly white British donor set with more females was recruited, and clonal diversity was possibly underestimated.

The CDR3 covers 14 residues. CDR1 and CDR2 (germline): LGHNA, YNFKEQ. Trimming took 3 bases from V and 3 from J; bases not matched to a gene: 4. The receptor was isolated from an adult who received the AZD1222 COVID-19 vaccine. The input for sequencing was peripheral blood, taken 28 days after the second AZD1222 dose. The chain uses TRBV4-2 and TRBJ1-2; TRBD1 aligns across 7 bases. This CDR3 reads CASSHNTGDYGYTF. CDR3 nucleotides: TGTGCCAGCAGCCATAATACAGGGGACTATGGCTACACCTTC.